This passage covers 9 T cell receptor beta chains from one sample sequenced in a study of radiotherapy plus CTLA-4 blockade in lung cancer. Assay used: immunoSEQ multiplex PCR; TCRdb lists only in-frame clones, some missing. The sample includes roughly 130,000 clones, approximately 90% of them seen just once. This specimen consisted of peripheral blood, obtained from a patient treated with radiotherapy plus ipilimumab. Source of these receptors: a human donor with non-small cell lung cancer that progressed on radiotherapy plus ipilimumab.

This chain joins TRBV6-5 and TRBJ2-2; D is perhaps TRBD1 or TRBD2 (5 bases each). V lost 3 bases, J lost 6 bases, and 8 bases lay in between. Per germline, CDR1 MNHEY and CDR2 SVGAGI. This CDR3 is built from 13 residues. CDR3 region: CASSYRGSGELFF. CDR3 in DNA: TGTGCCAGCAGTTATCGGGGCTCCGGGGAGCTGTTTTTT.

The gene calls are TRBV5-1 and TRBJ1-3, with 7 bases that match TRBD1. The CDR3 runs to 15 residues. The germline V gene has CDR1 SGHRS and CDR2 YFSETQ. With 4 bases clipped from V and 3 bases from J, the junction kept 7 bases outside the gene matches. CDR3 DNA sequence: TGCGCCAGCAGCAGGGGGCAGGGGCTTGGAAACACCATATATTTT. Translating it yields CASSRGQGLGNTIYF.

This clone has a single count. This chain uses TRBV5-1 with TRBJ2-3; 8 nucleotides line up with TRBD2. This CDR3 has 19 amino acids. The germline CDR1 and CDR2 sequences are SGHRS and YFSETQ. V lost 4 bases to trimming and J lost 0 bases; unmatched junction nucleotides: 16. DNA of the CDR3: TGCGCCAGCAGCCCCTCTAGAGCGGGAGTGATGCTAAGCACAGATACGCAGTATTTT. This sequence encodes CASSPSRAGVMLSTDTQYF.

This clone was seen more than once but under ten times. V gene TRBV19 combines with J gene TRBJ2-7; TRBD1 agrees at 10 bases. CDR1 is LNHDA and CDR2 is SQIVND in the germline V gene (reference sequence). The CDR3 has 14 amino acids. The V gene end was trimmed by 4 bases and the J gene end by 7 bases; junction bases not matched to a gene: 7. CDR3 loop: CASSKDRGRGEQYF. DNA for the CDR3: TGTGCCAGTAGTAAAGACAGGGGGCGAGGGGAGCAGTACTTC.

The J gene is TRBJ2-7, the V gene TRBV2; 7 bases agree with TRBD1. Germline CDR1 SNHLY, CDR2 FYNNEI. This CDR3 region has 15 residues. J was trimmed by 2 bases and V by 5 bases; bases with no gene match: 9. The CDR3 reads CASSRTFGTAYEQYF. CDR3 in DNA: TGTGCCAGCAGTAGAACTTTCGGGACAGCCTACGAGCAGTACTTC.

Written as DNA, the CDR3 is TGTGCCAGCTTGGGGAGCGGCAATTCACCCCTCCACTTT. Translating it yields CASLGSGNSPLHF. The chain uses TRBV2 and TRBJ1-6; D is unresolved. CDR1 and CDR2 from the germline V gene are SNHLY and FYNNEI. The CDR3 sequence is 13 residues long. Trimming pared 8 bases from V and 7 bases from J, leaving 12 bases between.

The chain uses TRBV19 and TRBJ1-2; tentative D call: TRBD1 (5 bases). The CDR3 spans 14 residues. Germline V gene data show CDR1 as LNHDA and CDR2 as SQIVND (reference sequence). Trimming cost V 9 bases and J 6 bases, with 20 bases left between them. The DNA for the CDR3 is TGTGCCAGCGTCATAGGCCAGGGCAGGAATGGCTACACCTTC. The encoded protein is CASVIGQGRNGYTF.

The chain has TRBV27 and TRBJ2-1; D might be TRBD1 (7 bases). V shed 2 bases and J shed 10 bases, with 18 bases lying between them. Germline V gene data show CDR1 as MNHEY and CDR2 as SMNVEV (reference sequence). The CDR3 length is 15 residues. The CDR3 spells CASSLRDSAGGEQFF. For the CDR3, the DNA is TGTGCCAGCAGTTTACGGGACAGCGCTGGGGGGGAGCAGTTCTTC.

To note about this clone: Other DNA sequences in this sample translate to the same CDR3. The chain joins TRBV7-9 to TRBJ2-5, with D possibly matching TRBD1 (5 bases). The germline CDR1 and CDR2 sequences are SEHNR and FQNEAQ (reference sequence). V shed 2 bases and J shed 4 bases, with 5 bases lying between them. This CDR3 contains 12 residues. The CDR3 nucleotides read TGTGCCAGCAGCTTACAGGGAGAGACCCAGTACTTC. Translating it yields CASSLQGETQYF.